This entry features one T cell receptor (beta chain) sequence. Its target is unknown. The data originate from a study of Graves' ophthalmopathy and Graves' hyperthyroidism. General study points: The model reached around 64% sensitivity and approximately 72% specificity for predicting ophthalmopathy progression.

RNA served as the template for amplifying TCR beta CDR3 regions. RT-PCR with HTBI primers came first, then second-round multiplex PCR. TCRdb analysed the multiplex PCR reads with MiXCR anew, one entry per CDR3 protein. In the table there are more than 1,000,000 distinct CDR3 sequences, 35% to 40% of which are singletons. The germline gives CDR1 SGDLS, CDR2 YYNGEE. V was clipped by 3 bases and J by 3 bases; unmatched bases: 8. This CDR3 has 15 amino acids. The V and J genes are TRBV9 and TRBJ2-7; 8 bases are a match to TRBD2. The sequencing sample was made of peripheral blood or thyroid tissue (not recorded which). The TCR originated in an adult man with Graves' hyperthyroidism. CDR3 DNA: TGTGCCAGCAGCGATCGGGAGGGCCGGAACTACGAGCAGTACTTC. This translates into CASSDREGRNYEQYF.